This T cell receptor (beta chain) was retrieved from a study of T cell responses to AZD1222 COVID-19 vaccine. This CDR3 is built from 12 residues. Germline CDR1 is MDHEN and CDR2 is SYDVKM. Trimming left V 6 bases short and J 4 bases short, with 10 bases between. The table came from immunoSEQ multiplex PCR; TCRdb's copy has only in-frame clones and leaves some out. The repertoire holds 150,000 to 200,000 clones, with approximately 89% as singletons. The receptor was isolated from an adult in good health. Source: peripheral blood, taken on day 0 of AZD1222 vaccination. The chain is built from TRBV28 and TRBJ2-7; D gene uncertain. The CDR3 bases are TGTGCCAGCAGCGTCAGTTATTACGAGCAGTACTTC. Translation gives CASSVSYYEQYF. The entire variable domain, with the rest obtained from reference TRBV28 and TRBJ2-7, is as follows: DVKVTQSSRYLVKRTGEKVFLECVQDMDHENMFWYRQDPGLGLRLIYFSYDVKMKEKGDIPEGYSVSREKKERFSLILESASTNQTSMYLCASSVSYYEQYFGPGTRLTVT.